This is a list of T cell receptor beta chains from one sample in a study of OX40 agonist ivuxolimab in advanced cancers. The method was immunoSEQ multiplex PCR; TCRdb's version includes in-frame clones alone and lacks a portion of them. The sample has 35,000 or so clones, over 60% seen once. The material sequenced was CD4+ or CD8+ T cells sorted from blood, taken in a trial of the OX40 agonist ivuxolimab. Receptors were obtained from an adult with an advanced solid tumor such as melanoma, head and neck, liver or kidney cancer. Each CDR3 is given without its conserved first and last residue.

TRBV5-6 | ASSLGQGISYT
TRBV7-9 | ASSPKRRGEGQETQY
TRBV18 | ASSPDRKGYT
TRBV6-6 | ASSSKSNSNTEAF
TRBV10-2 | ASSESMVGTQY
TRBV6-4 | ASSAGTPNSPLH
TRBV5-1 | ASSLKGSPLH
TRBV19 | ASSTFGRDKETQY
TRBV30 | AWSAGDLNQPQH
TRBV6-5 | ASSTGTGGNEQY
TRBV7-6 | ASSLGGVEQY
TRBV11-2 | ASSFPSGGDTQY
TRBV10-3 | AISVGGGRNTEAF
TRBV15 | ATGGDKTEAF
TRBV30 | ALLPPGQGHTIY
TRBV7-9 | ASSHGGRGLGTEAF
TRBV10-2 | ASSEAGSSGNTIY
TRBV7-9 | ASETGTEAF
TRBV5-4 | ASSPRGQNTGELF
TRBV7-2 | ASSFPPGQSPLH
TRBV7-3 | ASSLKVTGELF
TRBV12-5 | ASGFQGQLSVTGELF
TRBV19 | ASHDGKGAEQF
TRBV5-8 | ASSPTAGTGTNQPQH
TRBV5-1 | ASTQGGGPPDTQY
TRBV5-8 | ASSLATMTGELF
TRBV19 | ASSPPGQGSGNTIY
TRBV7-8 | ASSPDRGGKTEAF
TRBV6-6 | ASRGGAGANVLT
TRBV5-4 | ASSQDPGTDEQY
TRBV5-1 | ASSSLTDTQY
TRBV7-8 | ASSLTTYSGNTIY
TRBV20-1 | SGGIEQF
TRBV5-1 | ASSLWSIRDTQY
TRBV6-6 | ASRVAGGSYNEQF
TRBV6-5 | ASSYVGTGANEQF
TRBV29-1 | SVEGTAIQGGFRNEQF
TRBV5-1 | ASRKSGGNTGELF
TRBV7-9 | ASSQQGAPGQPQH
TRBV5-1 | ASSLWGEGEKLF
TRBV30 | AWSGSGQGYT
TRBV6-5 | AGKTGANTEAF
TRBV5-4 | ASSPGGNEKLF
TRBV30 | AWSNWLAGGIQETQY
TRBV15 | ATTSRGRGANVLT
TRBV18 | ASSPDFLRDGYT
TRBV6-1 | ASSFDREEAYGYT
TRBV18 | ASSPGQSRETQY